This TCR beta chain stems from a study of blood T cells in healthy people across ages. A second about 6 to 11 cycle PCR used barcoded and J-beta primers. TCRdb independently ran MiXCR on the 5' RACE reads; one entry per CDR3 protein. The sample lists almost 1 million distinct CDR3 sequences; just over 50% were seen once. General study results and limits: Donor CMV status, an unknown factor, possibly confounded changes in expanded clonotypes.

In the case of this clonotype: What it binds is unknown.

Trimming cost V 3 bases and J 2 bases, with 14 bases left between them. From germline, CDR1 is KGHSH and CDR2 LQKENI. The CDR3 length is 15 residues. The V gene is TRBV18, the J gene TRBJ2-7; a possible D gene is TRBD1 (5 bases). The receptor was derived from an older woman in good health. Sequencing used blood. The CDR3 protein is CASSPLRGFTYEQYF. The CDR3 DNA follows: TGTGCCAGCTCACCGCTAAGGGGTTTTACCTACGAGCAGTACTTC.